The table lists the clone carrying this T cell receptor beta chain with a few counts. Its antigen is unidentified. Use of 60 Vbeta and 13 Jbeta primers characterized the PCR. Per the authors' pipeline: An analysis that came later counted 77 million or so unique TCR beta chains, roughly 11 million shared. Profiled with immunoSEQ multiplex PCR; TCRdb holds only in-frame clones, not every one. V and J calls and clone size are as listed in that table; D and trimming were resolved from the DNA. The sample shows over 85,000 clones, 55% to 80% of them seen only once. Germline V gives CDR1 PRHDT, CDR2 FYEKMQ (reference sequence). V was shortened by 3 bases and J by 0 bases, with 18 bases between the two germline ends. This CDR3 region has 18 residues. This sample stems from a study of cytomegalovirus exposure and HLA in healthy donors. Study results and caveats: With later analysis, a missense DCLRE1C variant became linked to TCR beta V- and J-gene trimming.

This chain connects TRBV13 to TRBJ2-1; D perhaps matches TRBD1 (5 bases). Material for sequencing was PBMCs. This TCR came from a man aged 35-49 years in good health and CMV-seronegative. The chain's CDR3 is CASSFTLGRSSSYNEQFF. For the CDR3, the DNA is TGTGCCAGCAGCTTTACCCTGGGGCGGTCTAGCTCCTACAATGAGCAGTTCTTC.